These 2 T cell receptor beta chains were sequenced from one sample in a study of OX40 agonist ivuxolimab in advanced cancers. The protocol was immunoSEQ multiplex PCR, while the TCRdb copy is restricted to in-frame clones and leaves out a portion. This table has 5,600 or so clones, 60% to 75% appearing once. Sample: CD4+ or CD8+ T cells sorted from blood, taken in a trial of the OX40 agonist ivuxolimab. All receptors derive from an adult with an advanced solid tumor such as melanoma, head and neck, liver or kidney cancer.

The CDR3 coding sequence is TGTGCCAGCAGTTGGAGCTCCTATAATTCACCCCTCCACTTT. Its protein is CASSWSSYNSPLHF. The gene calls are TRBV6-5 and TRBJ1-6; D is unclear. This CDR3 is built from 14 residues. Trimming pared 4 bases from V and 0 bases from J, leaving 4 bases between. Germline V gene sequence: CDR1 MNHEY, CDR2 SVGAGI.

The table lists this clone with a count of one. The chain employs TRBV7-2 and TRBJ2-7; D is unclear. The germline V gene has CDR1 SGHTA and CDR2 FQGNSA. CDR3 size: 11 residues. The V end was cut by 5 bases, the J end by 4 bases, with 6 bases between. CDR3 sequence reads: CASSRDYEQYF. The CDR3 DNA is TGTGCCAGCAGCCGCGATTACGAGCAGTACTTC.